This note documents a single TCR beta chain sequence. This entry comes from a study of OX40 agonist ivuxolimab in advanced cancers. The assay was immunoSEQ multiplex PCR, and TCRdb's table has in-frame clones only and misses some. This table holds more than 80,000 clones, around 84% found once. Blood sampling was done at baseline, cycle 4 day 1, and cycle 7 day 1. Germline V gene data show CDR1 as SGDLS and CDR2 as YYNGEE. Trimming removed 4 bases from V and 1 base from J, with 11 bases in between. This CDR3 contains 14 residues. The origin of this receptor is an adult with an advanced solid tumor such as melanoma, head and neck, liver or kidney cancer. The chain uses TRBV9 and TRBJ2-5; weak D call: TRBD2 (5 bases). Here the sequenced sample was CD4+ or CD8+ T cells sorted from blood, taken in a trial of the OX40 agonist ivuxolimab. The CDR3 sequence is CASSTLSGQETQYF. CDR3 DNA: TGTGCCAGCAGCACTTTGAGCGGCCAAGAGACCCAGTACTTC.